The 7 T cell receptor beta chains listed next were all sequenced from one sample in a study of T-cell reconstitution after alpha-beta-depleted transplantation in children. Unique molecular identifiers tagged the TCRbeta library. TCRdb reprocessed the PCR reads via MiXCR and lists one record per CDR3 protein. Here the sample spans around 670,000 distinct CDR3 sequences, around 13% being singletons. Material: PBMCs, obtained before TCRalphabeta/CD19-depleted stem cell transplant. The origin of the receptors is a girl aged 2 to 9 with congenital amegakaryocytic thrombocytopenia, due to receive a stem cell transplant.

This clonotype was observed at least ten times. DNA of the CDR3: TGCGCCAGCAGCTTGGAAGGGACAGGTTACACAGATACGCAGTATTTT. This translates into CASSLEGTGYTDTQYF. The chain carries TRBV5-1 and TRBJ2-3; 8 bases map to TRBD1. Looked up from germline, CDR1 is SGHRS and CDR2 is YFSETQ. The junction had 5 bases not matched to a gene; V was cut back by 0 bases and J by 2 bases. The CDR3 extends over 16 amino acids.

This clonotype was counted at least ten times. The chain carries TRBV29-1 and TRBJ2-1; D is perhaps TRBD2 (5 bases). CDR1 is SQVTM, CDR2 ANQGSEA, per germline. V lost 6 bases and J 4 bases, leaving 13 bases between the germline ends. The CDR3 length is 13 residues. CDR3 nucleotide sequence: TGCAGCGTCGACCTACGGGGTTACAATGAGCAGTTCTTC. As protein: CSVDLRGYNEQFF.

The chain links TRBV4-1 to TRBJ1-1; possible D gene TRBD1, 5 bases. CDR3 length equals 18 residues. From germline, CDR1 is MGHRA and CDR2 YSYEKL. V was shortened by 1 base and J by 1 base, with 19 bases between the two germline ends. The CDR3 loop is CASSQAGGLAGPNTEAFF. The CDR3 nucleotides read TGCGCCAGCAGCCAAGCCGGAGGGTTGGCGGGACCGAACACTGAAGCTTTCTTT.

In this sample, this clonotype turned up a few times. V is TRBV3-1 and J is TRBJ2-3; D may be TRBD1 (6 bases). Germline V lookup: CDR1 LGHDT, CDR2 YNNKEL (reference sequence). The CDR3 loop spans 15 amino acids. V lost 4 bases, J lost 6 bases, and 17 bases lay in between. CDR3 protein: CASSLRTDGMDTQYF. The CDR3, as DNA: TGTGCCAGCAGCCTAAGGACAGATGGCATGGATACGCAGTATTTT.

In its sample, this clonotype was seen many times. The V gene is TRBV20-1, the J gene TRBJ2-1, with D possibly TRBD2 on 6 matching bases. CDR3 length: 10 residues. The germline V gene has CDR1 DFQATT and CDR2 SNEGSKA (reference sequence). The V and J ends lost 6 bases and 10 bases respectively, with 10 bases between them. CDR3 protein: CSATLAEQFF. In nucleotides, the CDR3 is TGCAGTGCCACCCTAGCGGAGCAGTTCTTC.

This clonotype was counted between two and nine times. This chain joins TRBV20-1 and TRBJ2-3; the D gene could be TRBD1 or TRBD2 (5 bases each). CDR3 length equals 16 residues. Germline V lookup: CDR1 DFQATT, CDR2 SNEGSKA (reference sequence). The V gene lost 3 bases and the J gene lost 5 bases, with 21 bases spanning the gap. CDR3 sequence reads: CSASTASVGVKDTQYF. CDR3 in DNA: TGCAGTGCTAGTACGGCATCAGTGGGGGTGAAAGATACGCAGTATTTT.

This clonotype was counted only a few times. The V and J genes are TRBV5-1 and TRBJ2-2; a weak D match, TRBD1 (6 bases). Germline V gene lookup returns CDR1 SGHRS and CDR2 YFSETQ. The V and J ends lost 7 bases and 7 bases respectively, with 14 bases between them. There are 13 residues in the CDR3. DNA of the CDR3: TGCGCCAGCGGACAGATCTCAGGCGGGGAGCTGTTTTTT. Amino acids: CASGQISGGELFF.